These T cell receptor beta chains were read from a single sample in a study of blood T cell repertoires in COVID-19. Libraries were prepared by immunoSEQ multiplex PCR; TCRdb keeps only in-frame clonotypes and omits some of them. The table records around 72,000 clones, 88% of them present only once. Sequencing was performed on peripheral blood. The receptors were sampled from a man aged 45 to 65 with acute or convalescent COVID-19. Each CDR3 is given without its conserved first and last residue.

v_call: TRBV27; cdr3_aa: ASSLTAPQSSYNSPLH
v_call: TRBV29-1; cdr3_aa: SVVIQTATGEQF
v_call: TRBV5-4; cdr3_aa: ASSLPGTGDYEQY
v_call: TRBV7-2; cdr3_aa: ASSPFTGHTEAF
v_call: TRBV11-2; cdr3_aa: ASTTGQGRFQETQY
v_call: TRBV9; cdr3_aa: ASSVTGGPISPLH
v_call: TRBV19; cdr3_aa: ASSMANQPQH
v_call: TRBV5-1; cdr3_aa: ASSLASRTREQF
v_call: TRBV7-2; cdr3_aa: ASSLGPTGAYEQY
v_call: TRBV18; cdr3_aa: ASSRGQGAADTQY
v_call: TRBV19; cdr3_aa: ASSIFFSGGHGYT
v_call: TRBV30; cdr3_aa: AWSVLGGGYGYT
v_call: TRBV13; cdr3_aa: ASRFRGADTQY
v_call: TRBV4-2; cdr3_aa: ASSQDSSGKSYNSPLH
v_call: TRBV24-1; cdr3_aa: ATSDPGLGNTGELF
v_call: TRBV6-5; cdr3_aa: ASSPRDRTYEQY
v_call: TRBV9; cdr3_aa: ASSVGVNNYGYT
v_call: TRBV6-4; cdr3_aa: ASSPLAGGPNEQF
v_call: TRBV6-5; cdr3_aa: ASSQGPGNIQY
v_call: TRBV14; cdr3_aa: ASSQDWTGGLAAPRGDEQF
v_call: TRBV13; cdr3_aa: ASSEGSSYNEQF
v_call: TRBV12-3/TRBV12-4; cdr3_aa: ASSRTGDSGYT
v_call: TRBV30; cdr3_aa: AGTYRVAEAF
v_call: TRBV5-4; cdr3_aa: ASSLTSGVTGELF
v_call: TRBV5-1; cdr3_aa: ASSLGDRSGEQY
v_call: TRBV18; cdr3_aa: ASSPGQGVSYGYT
v_call: TRBV6-5; cdr3_aa: ASVTGGRYEQY
v_call: TRBV5-1; cdr3_aa: ASSLAQANTEAF
v_call: TRBV5-4; cdr3_aa: ASSSTYEQY
v_call: TRBV7-9; cdr3_aa: ASSLGAGEIAPEAF
v_call: TRBV7-6; cdr3_aa: ASSTYTGGGGNTIY
v_call: TRBV6-5; cdr3_aa: ASRNWNTEAF
v_call: TRBV7-9; cdr3_aa: ASSPDRGTSTDTQY
v_call: TRBV10-3; cdr3_aa: AISESSGRGRYNEQF
v_call: TRBV27; cdr3_aa: ASSFGTGGGYT
v_call: TRBV4-1; cdr3_aa: ASSPGRGLQETQY
v_call: TRBV12-3/TRBV12-4; cdr3_aa: ASSSSETQY
v_call: TRBV2; cdr3_aa: ASSWGGSNQPQH
v_call: TRBV6-5; cdr3_aa: ASSYPAGGEQY
v_call: TRBV7-9; cdr3_aa: ASSYGGETQY
v_call: TRBV10-3; cdr3_aa: AISERGGASRYT
v_call: TRBV27; cdr3_aa: ASSLGTANTEAF
v_call: TRBV25-1; cdr3_aa: ASSEPGTGRDEQF
v_call: TRBV7-6; cdr3_aa: ASSLMMGGTGEFIHEQY
v_call: TRBV11-2; cdr3_aa: ASSLVPGPYEQY
v_call: TRBV3-1/TRBV3-2; cdr3_aa: ASSHPHGTSYNEQF
v_call: TRBV15; cdr3_aa: ATSRDRGWVNQPQH
v_call: TRBV10-3; cdr3_aa: AISAGTGGTEAF
v_call: TRBV30; cdr3_aa: AWRGQGVSGYT
v_call: TRBV18; cdr3_aa: ASSPGGQDYEQY
v_call: TRBV6-5; cdr3_aa: AIQGSYNSPLH
v_call: TRBV15; cdr3_aa: ATSRDRGLYEQY
v_call: TRBV7-2; cdr3_aa: ASSLGGGNTDTQY
v_call: TRBV3-1/TRBV3-2; cdr3_aa: ASSQDGGGVNYGYT